This T cell receptor (beta chain) was found in a study of cytomegalovirus exposure and HLA in healthy donors (dated by TCRdb to 2015 to 2018). In terms of the full investigation: An earlier analysis of approximately 640 of the donors reported 250 to 350 Gb of sequence data and some 120 million unique TCR beta sequences from about 180 million T cells. Every discovery cohort repertoire had been produced on one sequencing platform. HLA typing included class I and class II loci at four-digit resolution. On average, about 200,000 unique TCR beta nucleotide sequences were sequenced per donor among 350 to 400 genotyped donors of the cohort, with around 19% of those sequences being non-productive. A later genetic analysis took genome-wide SNP genotypes for about 55% of the 666 donors and used that subset as a discovery cohort. The later analysis used no new phenotypic data to find candidate immune exposures, relying instead on TCR beta sequences and their occurrence across donors. The aim of the study was to test whether cataloging public T cell receptors could identify signatures of past pathogen exposure. Roughly five DR-DQ haplotypes were treated as single units for association and clustering because of strong linkage in the cohort. Donor age, sex, ethnicity and CMV serostatus were compiled together with the repertoire data. Besides the first cohort of roughly 640 subjects, a separate validation cohort made up of over 100 different subjects was used. Using immunosequencing, the study profiled T cell repertoires from around 680 subjects and related those repertoires to cytomegalovirus serostatus. Of the roughly 420 genotyped donors, roughly 76% were placed in the genetic ancestry cluster associated with self-reported Caucasian donors. An earlier analysis of a few hundred of the donors applied high-throughput TCR beta sequencing to assess whether each TCR beta V gene segment acted as functional or pseudogenic. Typing coverage differed by locus: A, B, C, DRB1 and DQB1 were typed in about 620-630 donors, DQA1 in approximately 520, DPA1 in some 570, and DPB1 in about 450. A later analysis re-examined previously published TCR beta repertoires from over 500 donors and added high-resolution HLA genotyping to investigate patterns of TCR occurrence. About 280 gigabases of sequencing data and approximately 91 million unique TCR sequences made up an early release that covered some 640 HLA-typed donors. To predict cytomegalovirus infection status, the study combined high-throughput TCR immunosequencing, statistical association of individual TCRs with disease status, and machine learning.

In its sample, this clone was seen a few times. The antigen it recognizes is unknown. No much larger clone is present one base from it, and per-base qualities are unavailable. For CDR1 and CDR2, the germline V gene lists SGHRS and YFSETQ. The CDR3 holds 14 amino acids from the cysteine to the phenylalanine. Only CDR3 DNA is held: 42 bases, read in frame from base 1. The junction shows trimming of 6 bases on V and 0 bases on J, plus 10 bases between the germline ends. The method was the immunoSEQ multiplex PCR assay. The multiplex PCR relied on a mix of 60 forward primers for TCR Vbeta segments and 13 reverse primers for TCR Jbeta segments. Amplification of the CDR3 region of rearranged TCR beta genes was performed with a multiplex PCR assay on genomic DNA. Amplified TCR beta libraries were sequenced as 87-base-pair reads on the Illumina HiSeq System. The original pipeline was this. In a later analysis, some 80 million unique TCR beta chains were counted across the roughly 610 repertoires, and approximately 9.9 million of these chains were shared by at least two donors. Raw reads were error-corrected and collapsed into unique sequences by a nearest-neighbor algorithm in which closely related sequences were merged to remove PCR and sequencing errors. To assign V, D and J gene segments, CDR3 sequences were aligned to IMGT reference sequences. For a sequence to be retained, a match of at least six nucleotides was required to both a V gene segment and a J gene segment. Rearrangements were called productive when the CDR3 lacked stop codons and stayed in frame with V and J; all others were non-productive. CDR3 was defined according to IMGT convention as the region running from the second conserved V-encoded cysteine to the conserved J-encoded phenylalanine. In an earlier analysis of roughly 580 of the donors, sequences lacking an unambiguous match to a single V gene segment were excluded. An earlier analysis of just under 600 of the donors called V segments functional above 56.7% productive rearrangements and segregating when the between-donor standard deviation exceeded 5%. A statistical classification framework was built to diagnose cytomegalovirus status from the catalog of TCR beta chain sequences. V and J gene assignment, in a later analysis, came from comparing TCR nucleotide sequences with IMGT/GENE-DB human TR gene sequences. A later analysis assigned CDR3 sequences and most-parsimonious VDJ recombination scenarios with the TCRdist pipeline. A later analysis defined each TCR beta chain by its CDR3 amino acid sequence plus V-gene family, and excluded reads lacking a unique V-gene family. As a way to deal with suspected cross-contamination and a sequencing artifact, a later analysis dropped hundreds of nucleotide sequences that were highly shared and had low generation probability. In a later analysis, a clonal expansion index was calculated for each public chain from normalized within-repertoire ranks of inferred template counts. Generation probabilities in a later analysis came from a VDJ recombination model fitted to out-of-frame rearrangements, and those results were checked against IGoR. Hypergeometric tests were used in a later analysis to score TCR-TCR, TCR-HLA and TCR-CMV co-occurrence, with a repertoire-size bias correction applied to the TCR pairs. To estimate false discovery rates, a later analysis permuted the HLA or CMV assignments 20 times. In a later analysis, co-occurring TCRs were grouped using DBSCAN, with TCRdist sequence similarity added in when clustering inside HLA-allele-positive subsets. Repertoires with fewer than 30,000 or more than 120,000 public chains, plus five repertoires with anomalous nucleotide sharing, were excluded from co-occurrence clustering. Sourced from immuneACCESS, this table was stored by TCRdb with only in-frame sequences that have V and J called. A share of the clones is absent; for the studies checked, an unresolved V gene accounts for under half, and the remainder has no known explanation. The V and J calls and clone size are taken from that table; D and trimming were inferred from the DNA. For this sample the table gives some 190,000 clones, of which 82% were detected only once. The ten biggest clones cover 1.5% of the sample.

General study outcomes and caveats: A further reported finding was that TCR beta sequences accurately predicted the HLA-A and HLA-B alleles for most subjects in the first cohort. Assigning TCR associations to individual alleles was difficult when HLA alleles, especially DR and DQ, strongly co-occurred. An earlier analysis of 587 of the donors showed that most TCR beta V segments appeared in productive rearrangements either about 87% or about 30% of the time, which broadly matched IMGT annotations. In a later analysis, the rate of TCR association differed among HLA loci, with DRB1 alleles having the most associated TCRs and HLA-C alleles having the fewest. Immune exposure information for the cohort was limited to CMV serostatus. V-gene and J-gene trimming of TCR beta chains was associated with a missense DCLRE1C variant in a later genetic analysis, and the association was replicated in an independent cohort. In vitro tests confirmed that a few of the cytomegalovirus-associated TCR beta chains recognize cytomegalovirus antigens. A total of roughly 160 TCR beta chains were listed by the study as associated with cytomegalovirus. A group of highly shared sequence variants was considered likely to be a technical artifact of the sequencing pipeline. The presence/absence analyses assumed that sequencing depth was roughly uniform across donors, and that assumption may not be true. At a false discovery rate of 0.05, a later analysis linked some 18,000 TCR beta sequences to specific HLA alleles. Some IMGT-functional V segments, including TRBV6-2 and TRBV6-3, could not be distinguished by the 87-base-pair reads and were therefore excluded. This cohort had only TCR beta chains sequenced, and the lack of alpha or paired-chain data limited which features could be detected. The authors suggested that the approach could potentially be extended to other disease states and immunological phenotypes. Because some donors lacked HLA typing at each locus, the association tests relied only on the typed subset. According to a later genetic analysis, donors in an Asian-associated ancestry cluster had fewer N-insertions in productive TCRs than the approximately 700-donor mean. A later analysis found that HLA-associated TCR beta chains were more clonally expanded and had lower generation probabilities than equally common non-associated chains. In both the original and validation cohorts, the classifier was reported to diagnose cytomegalovirus status with high specificity and sensitivity. In a later analysis, several top co-occurrence clusters were reported to appear linked to parvovirus B19, influenza, CMV and Epstein-Barr virus. A later analysis found that most CMV-associated TCR beta chains appeared HLA-restricted, with HLA associations seemingly driven largely by CMV exposure. Because counts were too low, fewer than 20 rarely observed V segments, including chromosome 9 orphons, were excluded from the earlier analysis of 587 of the donors. While some public TCRs were present in many individuals, most TCR sequences turned up only very rarely across donors. Linkage disequilibrium might explain the correlated functional status among segregating V segments, but an unknown experimental factor could not be ruled out.

The cohort consisted of approximately 690 healthy bone marrow donors. At the time of sampling, every cohort member was nominally healthy, though immune exposures that went unrecorded were likely present. The donor tested CMV seronegative and was one of the 352 seronegative cohort members. A peripheral blood sample was provided by each donor, and peripheral blood mononuclear cells were used for TCR beta sequencing. The Qiagen DNeasy Blood Extraction Kit was used to extract genomic DNA from the blood cell samples. The rearrangement combines TRBV5-1 with TRBJ2-1, with a tentative D gene TRBD2 over 5 matching bases. Input material: PBMCs. This receptor was identified in a man in his forties in good health and CMV-seronegative. The CDR3 in this case is CASTRGSSYNEQFF. At the DNA level, the sequence is TGCGCCAGCACCCGGGGTAGCTCCTACAATGAGCAGTTCTTC.